This TCR beta chain was captured by sequencing in a study of CD8 T cells in ankylosing spondylitis. With molecular barcodes, quantitative 5'-RACE was used to make the TCR beta libraries. Using its own MiXCR run on the 5' RACE reads, TCRdb lists one record per CDR3 protein. The sample comprises just under 550,000 distinct CDR3 sequences, approximately 11% of which are singletons, and nearly 7% rests with the top ten. Of note for this clonotype: Its specificity is not known.

V dropped 5 bases and J dropped 2 bases, with 12 bases sitting between them. The CDR3 spans 15 residues. Germline V lookup: CDR1 KGHDR, CDR2 SFDVKD. Findings of the study overall: The disease-linked clones had a CD8+ phenotype and low blood frequencies. A subset of motif variants has previously been described in the synovial fluid and blood of reactive arthritis. Researchers reportedly found disease-linked clones significantly enriched in matched ankylosing spondylitis synovial fluid. Seven to nine highly homologous variants formed a TCR beta motif that appeared characteristic of ankylosing spondylitis blood.

The receptor was isolated from a male donor with ankylosing spondylitis. The V gene is TRBV24-1, the J gene TRBJ1-5; unclear D gene. Sequencing was carried out using blood, either unsorted or a sorted T cell fraction (not recorded which). The CDR3 DNA is TGTGCCACCAGTGGCCCGCATTGGGGCAATCAGCCCCAGCATTTT. Amino acid sequence: CATSGPHWGNQPQHF.